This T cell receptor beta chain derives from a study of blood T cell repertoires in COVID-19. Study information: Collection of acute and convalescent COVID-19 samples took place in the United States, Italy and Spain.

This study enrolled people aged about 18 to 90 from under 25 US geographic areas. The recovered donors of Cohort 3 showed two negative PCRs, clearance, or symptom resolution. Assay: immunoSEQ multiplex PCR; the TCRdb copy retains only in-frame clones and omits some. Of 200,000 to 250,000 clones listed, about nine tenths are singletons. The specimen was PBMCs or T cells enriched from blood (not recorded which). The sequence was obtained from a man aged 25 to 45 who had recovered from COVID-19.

CDR3 sequence reads: CAWSVGRTTNEKLFF. The CDR3 coding sequence is TGTGCCTGGAGTGTAGGGAGGACAACTAATGAAAAACTGTTTTTT. The gene calls are TRBV30 and TRBJ1-4; D is unresolved. Germline CDR1 and CDR2: GTSNPN and SVGIG (reference sequence). The CDR3 is 15 residues long. Deletions cut 0 bases from V and 0 bases from J, with 8 bases between.